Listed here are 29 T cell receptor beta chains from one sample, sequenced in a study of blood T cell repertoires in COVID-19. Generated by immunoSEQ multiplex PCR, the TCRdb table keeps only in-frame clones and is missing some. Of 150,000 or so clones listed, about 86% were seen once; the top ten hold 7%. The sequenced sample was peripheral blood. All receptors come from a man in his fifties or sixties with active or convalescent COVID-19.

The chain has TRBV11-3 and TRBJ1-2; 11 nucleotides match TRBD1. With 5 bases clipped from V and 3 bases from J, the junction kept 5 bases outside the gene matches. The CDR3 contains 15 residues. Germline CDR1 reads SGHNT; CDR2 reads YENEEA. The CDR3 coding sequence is TGTGCCAGCAGCCCCCGGACAGGGGGCGACTATGGCTACACCTTC. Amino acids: CASSPRTGGDYGYTF.

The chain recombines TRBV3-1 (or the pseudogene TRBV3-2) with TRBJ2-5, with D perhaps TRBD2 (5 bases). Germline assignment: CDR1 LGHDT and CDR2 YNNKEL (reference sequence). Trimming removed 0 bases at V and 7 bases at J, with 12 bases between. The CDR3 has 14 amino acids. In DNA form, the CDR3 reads TGTGCCAGCAGCCAAGACGCCTCTGGAGGGACCCAGTACTTC. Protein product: CASSQDASGGTQYF.

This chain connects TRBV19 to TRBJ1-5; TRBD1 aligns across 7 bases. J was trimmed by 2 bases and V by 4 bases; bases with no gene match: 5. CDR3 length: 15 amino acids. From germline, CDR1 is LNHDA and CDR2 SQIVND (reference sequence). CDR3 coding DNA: TGTGCCAGTAGTACCCAAGACAGGGGCAATCAGCCCCAGCATTTT. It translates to CASSTQDRGNQPQHF.

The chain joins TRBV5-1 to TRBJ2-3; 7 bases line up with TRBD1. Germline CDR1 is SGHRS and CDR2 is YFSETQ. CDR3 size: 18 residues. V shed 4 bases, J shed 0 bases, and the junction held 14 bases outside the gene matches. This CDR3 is CASSQPPGQHPSTDTQYF. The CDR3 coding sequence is TGCGCCAGCAGCCAACCTCCGGGACAGCACCCTAGCACAGATACGCAGTATTTT.

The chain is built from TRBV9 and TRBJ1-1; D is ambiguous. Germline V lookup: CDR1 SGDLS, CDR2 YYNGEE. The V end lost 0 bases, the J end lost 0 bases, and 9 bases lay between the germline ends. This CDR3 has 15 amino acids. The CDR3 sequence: CASSVGRVMNTEAFF. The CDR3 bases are TGTGCCAGCAGCGTAGGTCGGGTAATGAACACTGAAGCTTTCTTT.

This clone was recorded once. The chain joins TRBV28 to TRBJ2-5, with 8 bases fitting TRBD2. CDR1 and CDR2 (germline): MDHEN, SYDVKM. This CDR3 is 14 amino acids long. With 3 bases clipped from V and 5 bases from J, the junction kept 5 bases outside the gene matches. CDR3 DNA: TGTGCCAGCAGTTTCTCGGGGGGGCGGGAGACCCAGTACTTC. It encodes CASSFSGGRETQYF.

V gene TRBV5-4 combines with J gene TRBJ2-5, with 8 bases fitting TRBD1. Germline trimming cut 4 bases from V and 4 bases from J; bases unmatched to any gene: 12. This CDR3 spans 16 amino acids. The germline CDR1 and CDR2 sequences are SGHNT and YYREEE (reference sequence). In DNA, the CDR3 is TGTGCCAGCAGCCCCCCGACAGGGGTAAAGGGAGAGACCCAGTACTTC. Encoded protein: CASSPPTGVKGETQYF.

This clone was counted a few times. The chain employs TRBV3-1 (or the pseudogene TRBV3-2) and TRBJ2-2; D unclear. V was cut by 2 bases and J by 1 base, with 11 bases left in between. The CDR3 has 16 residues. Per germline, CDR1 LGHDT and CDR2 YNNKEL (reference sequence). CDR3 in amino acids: CASSQRNSLNTGELFF. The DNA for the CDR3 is TGTGCCAGCAGCCAAAGAAACAGCCTGAACACCGGGGAGCTGTTTTTT.

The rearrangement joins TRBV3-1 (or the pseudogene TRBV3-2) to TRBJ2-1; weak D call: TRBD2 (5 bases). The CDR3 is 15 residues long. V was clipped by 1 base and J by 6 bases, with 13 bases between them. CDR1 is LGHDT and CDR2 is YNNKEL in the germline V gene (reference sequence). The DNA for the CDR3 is TGTGCCAGCAGCCAAGGGCTGGAGGCCGGCAATGAGCAGTTCTTC. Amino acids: CASSQGLEAGNEQFF.

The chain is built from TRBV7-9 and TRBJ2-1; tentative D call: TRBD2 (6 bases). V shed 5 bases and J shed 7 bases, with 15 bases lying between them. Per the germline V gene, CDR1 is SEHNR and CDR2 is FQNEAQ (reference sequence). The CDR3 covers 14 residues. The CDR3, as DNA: TGTGCCAGCAGCCCTCAAGGGACTTATAATGAGCAGTTCTTC. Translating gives CASSPQGTYNEQFF.

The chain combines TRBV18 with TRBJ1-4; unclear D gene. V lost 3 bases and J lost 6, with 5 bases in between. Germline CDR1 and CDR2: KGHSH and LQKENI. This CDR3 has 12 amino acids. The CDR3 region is CASSPRDEKLFF. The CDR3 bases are TGTGCCAGCTCACCGAGGGATGAAAAACTGTTTTTT.

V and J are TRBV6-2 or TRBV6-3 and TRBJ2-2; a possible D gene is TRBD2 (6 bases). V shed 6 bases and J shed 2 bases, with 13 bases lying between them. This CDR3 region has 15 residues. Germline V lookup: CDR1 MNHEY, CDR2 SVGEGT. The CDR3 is CASSRTMGNTGELFF. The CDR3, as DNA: TGTGCCAGCAGCCGGACTATGGGAAACACCGGGGAGCTGTTTTTT.

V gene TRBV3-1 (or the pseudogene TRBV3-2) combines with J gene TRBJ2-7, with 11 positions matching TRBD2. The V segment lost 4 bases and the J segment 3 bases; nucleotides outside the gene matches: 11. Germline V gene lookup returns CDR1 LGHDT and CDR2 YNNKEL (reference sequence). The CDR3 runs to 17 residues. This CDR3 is CASSRVRTSGRNYEQYF. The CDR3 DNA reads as TGTGCCAGCAGCCGGGTTCGTACTAGCGGGAGAAACTACGAGCAGTACTTC.

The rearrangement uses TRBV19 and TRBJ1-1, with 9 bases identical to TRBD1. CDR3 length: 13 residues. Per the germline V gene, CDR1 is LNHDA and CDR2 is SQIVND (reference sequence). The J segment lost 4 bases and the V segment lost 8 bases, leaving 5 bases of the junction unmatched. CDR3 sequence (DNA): TGTGCCAGTCACAGGGGGCTCGCCACTGAAGCTTTCTTT. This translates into CASHRGLATEAFF.

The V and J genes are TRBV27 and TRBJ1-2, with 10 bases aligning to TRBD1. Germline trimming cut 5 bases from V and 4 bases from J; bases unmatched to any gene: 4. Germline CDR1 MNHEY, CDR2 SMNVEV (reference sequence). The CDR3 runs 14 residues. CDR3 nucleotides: TGTGCCAGCAGTCTGACAGGGGGCGCCTATGGCTACACCTTC. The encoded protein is CASSLTGGAYGYTF.

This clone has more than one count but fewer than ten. CDR3 nucleotide sequence: TGCGCCAGCAGCCAAATGGGAGGCTATAATTCACCCCTCCACTTT. This sequence encodes CASSQMGGYNSPLHF. V and J are TRBV4-1 and TRBJ1-6, with D hard to call. This CDR3 region has 15 residues. The germline V gene encodes CDR1 MGHRA and CDR2 YSYEKL. Trimming shortened V by 2 bases and J by 3 bases, and 8 bases separated the two germline ends.

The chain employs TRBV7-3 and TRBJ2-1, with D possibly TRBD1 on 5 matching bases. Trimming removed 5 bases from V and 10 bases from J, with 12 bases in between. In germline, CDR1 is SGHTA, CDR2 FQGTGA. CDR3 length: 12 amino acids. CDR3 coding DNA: TGTGCCAGCAGCATCCAGGGTGGGGAGCAGTTCTTC. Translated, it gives CASSIQGGEQFF.

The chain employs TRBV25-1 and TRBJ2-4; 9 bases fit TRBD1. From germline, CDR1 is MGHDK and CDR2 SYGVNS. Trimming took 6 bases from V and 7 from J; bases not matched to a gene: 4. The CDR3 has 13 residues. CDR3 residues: CASSGTGLNIQYF. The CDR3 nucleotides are TGTGCCAGCAGCGGGACAGGGTTGAACATTCAGTACTTC.

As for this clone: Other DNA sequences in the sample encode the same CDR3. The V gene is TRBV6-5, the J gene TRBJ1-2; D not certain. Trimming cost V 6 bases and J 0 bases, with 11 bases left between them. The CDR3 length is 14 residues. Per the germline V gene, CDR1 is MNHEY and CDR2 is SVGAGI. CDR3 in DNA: TGTGCCAGCAGGCCGGGAGGATCTAACTATGGCTACACCTTC. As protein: CASRPGGSNYGYTF.

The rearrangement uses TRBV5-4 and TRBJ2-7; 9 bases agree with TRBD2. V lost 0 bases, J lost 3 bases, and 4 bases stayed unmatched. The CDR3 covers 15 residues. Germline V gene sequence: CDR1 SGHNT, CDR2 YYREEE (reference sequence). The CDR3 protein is CASSLAAGGDYEQYF. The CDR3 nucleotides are TGTGCCAGCAGCTTGGCGGCGGGAGGGGACTACGAGCAGTACTTC.

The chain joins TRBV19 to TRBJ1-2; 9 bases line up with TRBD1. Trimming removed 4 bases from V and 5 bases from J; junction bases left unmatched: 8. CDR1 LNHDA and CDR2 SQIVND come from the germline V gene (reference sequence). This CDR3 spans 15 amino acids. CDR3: CASSRAPGQGYGYTF. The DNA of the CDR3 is TGTGCCAGTAGTAGAGCACCGGGACAGGGATATGGCTACACCTTC.

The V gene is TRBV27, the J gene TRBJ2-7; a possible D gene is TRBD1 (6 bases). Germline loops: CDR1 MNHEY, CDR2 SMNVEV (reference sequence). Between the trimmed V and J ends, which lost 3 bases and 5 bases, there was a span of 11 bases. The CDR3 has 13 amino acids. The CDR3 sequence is CASSFPYRDEQYF. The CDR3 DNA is TGTGCCAGCAGTTTCCCCTACAGGGACGAGCAGTACTTC.

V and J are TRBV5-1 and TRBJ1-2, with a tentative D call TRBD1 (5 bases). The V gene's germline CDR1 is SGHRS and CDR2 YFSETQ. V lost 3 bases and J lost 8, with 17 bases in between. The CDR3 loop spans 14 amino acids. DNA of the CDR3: TGCGCCAGCAGCTACGACAGCTACCCTGGCGGCTACACCTTC. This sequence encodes CASSYDSYPGGYTF. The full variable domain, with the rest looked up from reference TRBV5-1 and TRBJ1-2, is KAGVTQTPRYLIKTRGQQVTLSCSPISGHRSVSWYQQTPGQGLQFLFEYFSETQRNKGNFPGRFSGRQFSNSRSEMNVSTLELGDSALYLCASSYDSYPGGYTFGSGTRLTVV.

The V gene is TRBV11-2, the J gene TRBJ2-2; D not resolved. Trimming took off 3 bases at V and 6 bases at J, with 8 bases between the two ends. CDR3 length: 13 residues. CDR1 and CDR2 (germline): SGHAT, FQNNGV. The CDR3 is CASSFKLAGELFF. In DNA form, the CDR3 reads TGTGCCAGCAGCTTTAAATTAGCCGGGGAGCTGTTTTTT.

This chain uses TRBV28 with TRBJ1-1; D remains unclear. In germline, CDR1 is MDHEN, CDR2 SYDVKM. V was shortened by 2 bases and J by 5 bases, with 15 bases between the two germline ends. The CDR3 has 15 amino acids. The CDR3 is CASSLLIGRDTEAFF. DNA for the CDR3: TGTGCCAGCAGTTTACTGATAGGGAGAGATACTGAAGCTTTCTTT.

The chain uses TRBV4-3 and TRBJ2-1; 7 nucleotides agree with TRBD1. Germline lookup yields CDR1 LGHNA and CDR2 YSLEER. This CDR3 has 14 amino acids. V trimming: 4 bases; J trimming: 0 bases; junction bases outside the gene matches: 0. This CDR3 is CASSRDSSYNEQFF. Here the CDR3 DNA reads TGCGCCAGCAGCCGGGACAGCTCCTACAATGAGCAGTTCTTC.

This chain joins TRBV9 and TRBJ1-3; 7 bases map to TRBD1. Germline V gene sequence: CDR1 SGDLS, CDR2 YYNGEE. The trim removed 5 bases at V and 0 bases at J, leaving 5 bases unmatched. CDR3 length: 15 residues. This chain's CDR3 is CASSNEGASGNTIYF. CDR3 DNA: TGTGCCAGCAGTAATGAGGGGGCCTCTGGAAACACCATATATTTT.

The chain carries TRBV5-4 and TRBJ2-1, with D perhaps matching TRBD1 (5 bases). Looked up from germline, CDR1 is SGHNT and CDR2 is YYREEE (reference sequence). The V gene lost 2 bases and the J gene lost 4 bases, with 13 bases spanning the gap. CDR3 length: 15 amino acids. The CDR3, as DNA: TGTGCCAGCAGCTTCGGAACAGGCGAGTACAATGAGCAGTTCTTC. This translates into CASSFGTGEYNEQFF.

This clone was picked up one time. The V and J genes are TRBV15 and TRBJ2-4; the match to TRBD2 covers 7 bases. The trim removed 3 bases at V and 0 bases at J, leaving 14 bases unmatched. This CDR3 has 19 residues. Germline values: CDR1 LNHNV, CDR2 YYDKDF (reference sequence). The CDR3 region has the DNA TGTGCCACCAGCAGGGAGACGGGGGGTTTAAGACTAGCCAAAAACATTCAGTACTTC. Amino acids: CATSRETGGLRLAKNIQYF. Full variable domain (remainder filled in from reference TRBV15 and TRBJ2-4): DAMVIQNPRYQVTQFGKPVTLSCSQTLNHNVMYWYQQKSSQAPKLLFHYYDKDFNNEADTPDNFQSRRPNTSFCFLDIRSPGLGDTAMYLCATSRETGGLRLAKNIQYFGAGTRLSVL.